The next 26 T cell receptor beta chains were all read from a single sample in a study of cytomegalovirus exposure and HLA in healthy donors. This PCR relied on a set of 60 Vbeta primers and 13 Jbeta primers. Sequenced by immunoSEQ multiplex PCR; TCRdb stores in-frame clones only, minus some. Here the sample spans about 180,000 clones, roughly 87% being singletons. The sequenced material came from PBMCs. These receptor sequences come from a woman aged 50 to 65 in good health and CMV-seronegative.

The chain links TRBV7-9 to TRBJ2-7; D might be TRBD2 (6 bases). V was pared by 5 bases and J by 3 bases, with 14 bases between. The CDR3 has 14 residues. The germline V gene has CDR1 SEHNR and CDR2 FQNEAQ (reference sequence). CDR3: CASSPPGVLYEQYF. The DNA for the CDR3 is TGTGCCAGCAGCCCCCCGGGGGTGCTCTACGAGCAGTACTTC.

This clone was picked up a small number of times. J is TRBJ2-1 and V is TRBV7-3; D is perhaps TRBD2 (5 bases). Germline V lookup: CDR1 SGHTA, CDR2 FQGTGA. V was clipped by 3 bases and J by 8 bases, with 20 bases between them. This CDR3 has 16 residues. The chain's CDR3 is CASSLNGGLSADEQFF. The CDR3 DNA reads as TGTGCCAGCAGCTTGAACGGTGGGCTTAGCGCGGATGAGCAGTTCTTC. Looking up the rest from reference TRBV7-3 and TRBJ2-1 gives the full variable domain: GAGVSQTPSNKVTEKGKYVELRCDPISGHTALYWYRQSLGQGPEFLIYFQGTGAADDSGLPNDRFFAVRPEGSVSTLKIQRTERGDSAVYLCASSLNGGLSADEQFFGPGTRLTVL.

The chain employs TRBV30 and TRBJ2-1, with 10 bases matching TRBD2. Germline V gives CDR1 GTSNPN, CDR2 SVGIG (reference sequence). V gave up 4 bases and J gave up 10 bases; unmatched junction bases: 4. The CDR3 runs 12 residues. This chain's CDR3 is CAWTLTSGEQFF. The CDR3 nucleotides read TGTGCCTGGACCTTGACTAGCGGGGAGCAGTTCTTC.

The gene calls are TRBV6-1 and TRBJ2-2; a weak D match, TRBD2 (6 bases). Germline V lookup: CDR1 MNHNS, CDR2 SASEGT. Between the trimmed V and J ends, which lost 6 bases and 5 bases, there was a span of 13 bases. This CDR3 region has 14 residues. The CDR3 DNA follows: TGTGCCAGCAGCCCGGGAGATTGGACCGGGGAGCTGTTTTTT. This codes for CASSPGDWTGELFF.

The chain links TRBV28 to TRBJ2-7; TRBD1 agrees at 11 bases. CDR3 length: 14 residues. In germline, CDR1 is MDHEN, CDR2 SYDVKM. V gave up 4 bases and J gave up 2 bases; unmatched junction bases: 1. This chain's CDR3 is CASSSGQGAYEQYF. For the CDR3, the DNA is TGTGCCAGCAGTTCGGGACAGGGGGCCTACGAGCAGTACTTC. The whole variable domain, filled in from reference TRBV28 and TRBJ2-7, reads DVKVTQSSRYLVKRTGEKVFLECVQDMDHENMFWYRQDPGLGLRLIYFSYDVKMKEKGDIPEGYSVSREKKERFSLILESASTNQTSMYLCASSSGQGAYEQYFGPGTRLTVT.

The chain has TRBV9 and TRBJ1-1; TRBD1 matches 7 bases. The trim removed 3 bases at V and 4 bases at J, leaving 6 bases unmatched. CDR3 length equals 14 residues. Germline V gene lookup returns CDR1 SGDLS and CDR2 YYNGEE. The CDR3 nucleotides read TGTGCCAGCAGCGCTAATCGGGACAGCACTGAAGCTTTCTTT. Translating it yields CASSANRDSTEAFF.

The gene calls are TRBV11-2 and TRBJ1-4, with 7 bases lining up with TRBD1. V shed 5 bases and J 6 bases; nucleotides not matched to a gene: 12. CDR1 is SGHAT and CDR2 is FQNNGV in the germline V gene. The CDR3 sequence is 16 residues long. CDR3 nucleotide sequence: TGTGCCAGCAGCCCAGGGACAGTCGAGTGGGATGAAAAACTGTTTTTT. Encoded protein: CASSPGTVEWDEKLFF.

This clone is a singleton in its sample. The rearrangement joins TRBV28 to TRBJ2-1; weak D call: TRBD2 (6 bases). The germline V gene has CDR1 MDHEN and CDR2 SYDVKM. The V end lost 4 bases, the J end lost 4 bases, and 11 bases lay between the germline ends. The CDR3 contains 14 residues. As DNA, the CDR3 is TGTGCCAGCAGTTCGGCCAGCGGGTACAATGAGCAGTTCTTC. Translated, it gives CASSSASGYNEQFF.

V and J are TRBV30 and TRBJ2-1, with 9 bases aligning to TRBD2. Germline CDR1 is GTSNPN and CDR2 is SVGIG (reference sequence). Trimming at V came to 4 bases and at J to 6 bases, leaving 10 bases not matched to a gene. The CDR3 has 15 amino acids. CDR3 bases: TGTGCCTGGACTATAGCGGGAGTCCTCCCCAATGAGCAGTTCTTC. It specifies CAWTIAGVLPNEQFF.

This clone was observed a single time. The chain employs TRBV6-1 and TRBJ2-3; the match to TRBD1 covers 7 bases. Germline loops: CDR1 MNHNS, CDR2 SASEGT. This CDR3 comprises 14 residues. With V trimmed by 7 bases and J by 7 bases, 11 bases remained unmatched. The CDR3 spells CASTEIEGAHTQYF. As DNA, the CDR3 is TGTGCCAGCACCGAGATTGAGGGGGCTCATACGCAGTATTTT.

V usage is TRBV5-1 and J usage is TRBJ2-1; the match to TRBD1 covers 8 bases. V lost 6 bases to trimming and J lost 5 bases; unmatched junction nucleotides: 7. This CDR3 spans 14 amino acids. The V gene's germline CDR1 is SGHRS and CDR2 YFSETQ. Here the CDR3 DNA reads TGCGCCAGCACCCGGGACAGGCCAGACAATGAGCAGTTCTTC. It yields the protein CASTRDRPDNEQFF.

This clone appeared a single time. V and J are TRBV18 and TRBJ2-7, with 13 bases matching TRBD2. CDR1 is KGHSH, CDR2 LQKENI, per germline. V was pared by 0 bases and J by 6 bases, with 5 bases of the junction left unmatched. CDR3 length: 16 amino acids. In DNA, the CDR3 is TGTGCCAGCTCACCACCCGGACTAGCGGGAGTGGGCGAGCAGTACTTC. It codes for CASSPPGLAGVGEQYF.

This clone has only one observation. The rearrangement uses TRBV7-8 and TRBJ2-7; 7 nucleotides agree with TRBD2. The CDR3 covers 14 residues. V gave up 3 bases and J gave up 5 bases; unmatched junction bases: 7. Germline CDR1 and CDR2: SGHVS and FQNEAQ. For the CDR3, the DNA is TGTGCCAGCAGCTTGGCGGGAGATCTAAACGAGCAGTACTTC. Translating it yields CASSLAGDLNEQYF. The variable domain in full, completed from reference TRBV7-8 and TRBJ2-7, reads GAGVSQSPRYKVAKRGQDVALRCDPISGHVSLFWYQQALGQGPEFLTYFQNEAQLDKSGLPSDRFFAERPEGSVSTLKIQRTQQEDSAVYLCASSLAGDLNEQYFGPGTRLTVT.

The V call is TRBV6-1, the J call TRBJ2-7; 11 bases are a match to TRBD2. In germline, CDR1 is MNHNS, CDR2 SASEGT. CDR3 length: 15 residues. V lost 2 bases and J lost 7; bases outside the gene matches: 7. CDR3 nucleotides: TGTGCCAGCAGTGAACTCCTAGCGGGAGGTGGGGAGCAGTACTTC. This codes for CASSELLAGGGEQYF.

V usage is TRBV6-5 and J usage is TRBJ2-7, with TRBD2 matching over 9 bases. The ends lost 6 bases at V and 3 bases at J; junction bases unmatched: 6. The CDR3 is made up of 14 amino acids. Germline V gene sequence: CDR1 MNHEY, CDR2 SVGAGI. The CDR3, as DNA: TGTGCCAGCAGAAAAGCTAGCGGGGTCTACGAGCAGTACTTC. Amino acid sequence: CASRKASGVYEQYF.

This chain uses TRBV11-2 with TRBJ2-3; 11 bases match TRBD2. In germline, CDR1 is SGHAT, CDR2 FQNNGV. The CDR3 covers 16 residues. V lost 5 bases and J lost 2; bases outside the gene matches: 6. CDR3 coding DNA: TGTGCCAGCAGCGGCGGGACTAGCGGTATCACAGATACGCAGTATTTT. It yields the protein CASSGGTSGITDTQYF.

This clone was observed a few times. The genes are TRBV7-2 and TRBJ1-5; the match to TRBD1 covers 7 bases. J was trimmed by 7 bases and V by 4 bases; bases with no gene match: 10. This CDR3 spans 15 amino acids. Germline CDR1 reads SGHTA; CDR2 reads FQGNSA. CDR3: CASSSGTVVRQPQHF. For the CDR3, the DNA is TGTGCCAGCAGCTCAGGGACAGTCGTAAGGCAGCCCCAGCATTTT.

Regarding this clone: A junction boundary mismatches the germline segment, possibly from a read error. V and J are TRBV28 and TRBJ2-1; D might be TRBD1 (6 bases). Germline CDR1 and CDR2: MDHEN and SYDVKM. The CDR3 has 16 residues. CDR3 DNA: TGTGCCGGCAGTCCTCCTCAGGGACGGACAGAAAATGAGCAGTTCTTC. Translated: CAGSPPQGRTENEQFF. The variable domain in full, with the rest retrieved from reference TRBV28 and TRBJ2-1, is DVKVTQSSRYLVKRTGEKVFLECVQDMDHENMFWYRQDPGLGLRLIYFSYDVKMKEKGDIPEGYSVSREKKERFSLILESASTNQTSMYLCAGSPPQGRTENEQFFGPGTRLTVL.

The chain uses TRBV7-2 and TRBJ2-3; D unresolved. The germline V gene has CDR1 SGHTA and CDR2 FQGNSA. Between the trimmed V and J ends, which lost 4 bases and 3 bases, there was a span of 11 bases. The CDR3 consists of 14 residues. The CDR3 DNA reads TGTGCCAGCAGCTCGCGAGAGCTGACAGATACGCAGTATTTT. Translated: CASSSRELTDTQYF.

The V gene is TRBV9, the J gene TRBJ1-2, with 9 bases identical to TRBD1. Looked up from germline, CDR1 is SGDLS and CDR2 is YYNGEE. There are 14 residues in the CDR3. With 3 bases clipped from V and 8 bases from J, the junction kept 8 bases outside the gene matches. The CDR3 reads CASSDRDRVGGYTF. CDR3 coding DNA: TGTGCCAGCAGCGACCGGGACAGGGTAGGAGGCTACACCTTC.

The chain combines TRBV5-1 with TRBJ2-3; 10 nucleotides agree with TRBD1. Germline CDR1 SGHRS, CDR2 YFSETQ. There are 16 residues in the CDR3. Trimming at V came to 4 bases and at J to 4 bases, leaving 9 bases not matched to a gene. The CDR3 sequence is CASSGTGTGAADTQYF. CDR3 DNA sequence: TGCGCCAGCAGCGGAACCGGGACAGGGGCAGCAGATACGCAGTATTTT. The full variable domain, completed using reference TRBV5-1 and TRBJ2-3, is KAGVTQTPRYLIKTRGQQVTLSCSPISGHRSVSWYQQTPGQGLQFLFEYFSETQRNKGNFPGRFSGRQFSNSRSEMNVSTLELGDSALYLCASSGTGTGAADTQYFGPGTRLTVL.

The J gene is TRBJ2-5, the V gene TRBV6-1; tentatively, D is TRBD2 (6 bases). CDR3 length: 13 amino acids. V was clipped by 6 bases and J by 6 bases, with 14 bases between them. Germline V gives CDR1 MNHNS, CDR2 SASEGT. The chain's CDR3 is CASSRTEGQTQYF. In nucleotides, the CDR3 is TGTGCCAGCAGCCGAACGGAGGGCCAGACCCAGTACTTC.

V gene TRBV25-1 combines with J gene TRBJ2-7, with D maybe TRBD2 (5 bases). Germline CDR1 and CDR2: MGHDK and SYGVNS. The CDR3 extends over 11 amino acids. Trimming left V 6 bases short and J 9 bases short, with 12 bases between. In DNA, the CDR3 is TGTGCCAGCAGGGAGGCGGCCGTGCAGTACTTC. The encoded protein is CASREAAVQYF.

The chain combines TRBV19 with TRBJ1-5; no clear D. CDR3 length: 14 amino acids. The germline V gene encodes CDR1 LNHDA and CDR2 SQIVND (reference sequence). Trimming stripped 7 bases from V and 0 bases from J, with 10 bases between. CDR3 nucleotides: TGTGCCAGTACCTTCAGGTATAGCAATCAGCCCCAGCATTTT. Translating gives CASTFRYSNQPQHF.

The J gene is TRBJ2-3, the V gene TRBV11-3, with D tentatively TRBD2 (7 bases). In germline, CDR1 is SGHNT, CDR2 YENEEA. V dropped 1 base and J dropped 6 bases, with 14 bases sitting between them. The CDR3 runs 15 residues. The CDR3 reads CASSLAGGATDTQYF. In nucleotides, the CDR3 is TGTGCCAGCAGCTTAGCTGGGGGGGCAACGGATACGCAGTATTTT.

In regard to this clone: Germline and junction disagree at one end, which may indicate a read error. The chain recombines TRBV7-3 with TRBJ2-1; 12 nucleotides line up with TRBD2. In germline, CDR1 is SGHTA, CDR2 FQGTGA. The CDR3 has 16 residues. This chain's CDR3 is CASSSSGRASNNEQFF. The CDR3 DNA reads as TGTGCCAGCAGCTCTAGCGGGAGGGCCTCCAACAATGAGCAGTTCTTC.